These 27 T cell receptor beta chains were all obtained from the same sample, sequenced in a study of blood T cells in healthy people across ages. Combining a sample-barcoded 5' primer with a J-beta primer mix, a second PCR ran for 7 to 11 cycles. A single record per CDR3 protein comes from TCRdb applying MiXCR to the 5' RACE reads. The sample holds roughly 1,700,000 distinct CDR3 sequences, roughly 27% seen once. Sequencing was done on a sample of blood. All receptors come from a woman in her twenties or thirties in good health.

This chain uses TRBV28 with TRBJ1-4, with D possibly TRBD1 on 5 matching bases. The V and J ends lost 6 bases and 2 bases respectively, with 16 bases between them. CDR3 length: 16 amino acids. In germline, CDR1 is MDHEN, CDR2 SYDVKM. This CDR3 reads CASRPNSGKTNEKLFF. CDR3 nucleotide sequence: TGTGCCAGCAGACCAAACTCAGGGAAGACTAATGAAAAACTGTTTTTT.

Remarks on this clonotype: Given a much more abundant clone one base away, this may be a read error. The chain combines TRBV29-1 with TRBJ1-2; no firm D call. Trimming cost V 2 bases and J 8 bases, with 15 bases left between them. From germline, CDR1 is SQVTM and CDR2 ANQGSEA. The CDR3 is made up of 13 amino acids. The CDR3 region has the DNA TGCAGCGTTGAAAGCGGCCAGTGCGACGGCTACACCTTC. Its translation: CSVESGQCDGYTF.

This chain connects TRBV20-1 to TRBJ2-4; TRBD2 matches at 10 bases. The J call may not be correct, given that the DNA end is closer to TRBJ2-7. The CDR3 contains 18 residues. Per germline, CDR1 DFQATT and CDR2 SNEGSKA (reference sequence). The CDR3 sequence: CSARDSFLAGANRYEQYF. The CDR3 nucleotides are TGCAGTGCTAGAGATAGTTTCCTAGCGGGAGCGAACCGTTACGAGCAGTACTTC.

Ten or more counts support this clonotype. The chain carries TRBV9 and TRBJ1-2, with D perhaps TRBD1 (5 bases). CDR3 length equals 16 residues. With 3 bases removed from V and 2 bases from J, the gap between germline ends came to 17 bases. Germline assignment: CDR1 SGDLS and CDR2 YYNGEE. The CDR3 region is CASSDQPGQANYGYTF. The CDR3 bases are TGTGCCAGCAGCGACCAGCCGGGGCAGGCGAACTATGGCTACACCTTC.

This clonotype was counted many times. The chain is built from TRBV5-5 and TRBJ2-7; D gene ambiguous. This CDR3 comprises 13 residues. Germline V gene sequence: CDR1 SGHKS, CDR2 YYEKEE (reference sequence). With 4 bases removed from V and 4 bases from J, the gap between germline ends came to 12 bases. The CDR3 DNA is TGTGCCAGCAGCAACCAAGCAGGATACGAGCAGTACTTC. As protein: CASSNQAGYEQYF.

This clonotype was recorded at least ten times. The chain couples TRBV7-2 to TRBJ1-1, with D possibly matching TRBD1 (6 bases). Germline CDR1 reads SGHTA; CDR2 reads FQGNSA. This CDR3 region has 14 residues. Trimming removed 3 bases from V and 4 bases from J, with 12 bases in between. The CDR3 DNA follows: TGTGCCAGCAGCTTCGCAGGGGAGGGCACTGAAGCTTTCTTT. It is translated as CASSFAGEGTEAFF.

The CDR3 protein is CASSWWSTSYEQYF. In DNA form, the CDR3 reads TGTGCCAGCAGCTGGTGGTCGACCTCCTACGAGCAGTACTTC. This sequence joins TRBV5-5 and TRBJ2-7; no clear D. The germline gives CDR1 SGHKS, CDR2 YYEKEE (reference sequence). There are 14 residues in the CDR3. The V end lost 3 bases, the J end lost 0 bases, and 10 bases lay between the germline ends.

The chain carries TRBV6-1 and TRBJ2-5; D is unclear. The CDR3 runs to 12 residues. With 6 bases removed from V and 10 bases from J, the gap between germline ends came to 15 bases. Looked up from germline, CDR1 is MNHNS and CDR2 is SASEGT. The CDR3 here is CASSQGMGGQYF. In nucleotides, the CDR3 is TGTGCCAGCAGCCAAGGGATGGGCGGCCAGTACTTC.

The sample holds a few counts of this clonotype. The genes are TRBV10-3 and TRBJ2-3, with D perhaps TRBD1 or TRBD2 (5 bases each). Trimming shortened V by 11 bases and J by 0 bases, and 12 bases separated the two germline ends. Germline values: CDR1 ENHRY, CDR2 SYGVKD. The CDR3 covers 13 residues. In DNA form, the CDR3 reads TGTGCCGGTGGGGACGGAAGCACAGATACGCAGTATTTT. Its translation: CAGGDGSTDTQYF.

This clonotype was counted between two and nine times. The chain recombines TRBV5-1 with TRBJ2-2; tentatively, D is TRBD1 or TRBD2 (5 bases each). This CDR3 has 15 amino acids. The V and J ends lost 0 bases and 6 bases respectively, with 12 bases between them. In germline, CDR1 is SGHRS, CDR2 YFSETQ. The CDR3 loop is CASSLESGTAGELFF. In DNA form, the CDR3 reads TGCGCCAGCAGCTTGGAGTCAGGGACGGCCGGGGAGCTGTTTTTT.

This clonotype was observed once. A much larger clone differs from this one at a single base, so this may be a read error. V and J are TRBV29-1 and TRBJ2-1; D unresolved. The CDR3 is made up of 12 amino acids. The V end lost 2 bases, the J end lost 13 bases, and 15 bases lay between the germline ends. Germline CDR1 and CDR2: SQVTM and ANQGSEA. As DNA, the CDR3 is TGCAGCGTTGAATCAGTGGGTGAGACCCAGTTCTTC. It encodes CSVESVGETQFF.

This clonotype was counted ten times or more. The rearrangement uses TRBV29-1 and TRBJ1-2, with 8 bases aligning to TRBD1. The ends lost 7 bases at V and 4 bases at J; junction bases unmatched: 8. The V gene's germline CDR1 is SQVTM and CDR2 ANQGSEA. This CDR3 is 13 amino acids long. CDR3 in amino acids: CSASSRGPYGYTF. DNA for the CDR3: TGCAGCGCCAGCTCCAGGGGGCCCTATGGCTACACCTTC.

This clonotype was observed many times. J is TRBJ2-7 and V is TRBV7-2, with 7 bases lining up with TRBD2. The CDR3 has 15 residues. Unmatched junction bases numbered 10, after V lost 6 bases and J lost 2 bases. Germline CDR1 reads SGHTA; CDR2 reads FQGNSA. CDR3 protein: CASRLSGTTTYEQYF. DNA for the CDR3: TGTGCCAGCAGATTATCCGGGACTACAACCTACGAGCAGTACTTC. Together with reference TRBV7-2 and TRBJ2-7, the CDR3 gives the full variable domain: GAGVSQSPSNKVTEKGKDVELRCDPISGHTALYWYRQSLGQGLEFLIYFQGNSAPDKSGLPSDRFSAERTGGSVSTLTIQRTQQEDSAVYLCASRLSGTTTYEQYFGPGTRLTVT.

This clonotype was counted ten times or more. The rearrangement joins TRBV10-2 to TRBJ2-1; D gene uncertain. V shed 2 bases and J shed 4 bases, with 6 bases lying between them. CDR1 and CDR2 (germline): WSHSY, SAAADI. The CDR3 is 13 amino acids. CDR3 in DNA: TGCGCCAGCAGTGAGGACGGTTACAATGAGCAGTTCTTC. This gives the protein CASSEDGYNEQFF.

A few counts support this clonotype. This rearrangement joins TRBV21-1 to TRBJ1-1. TRBV21-1 constitutes a pseudogene. The CDR3 runs to 15 residues. The CDR3 loop reads CASSNSGGRRTEAFF. CDR3 DNA sequence: TGTGCCAGCAGCAACTCCGGGGGGAGGAGGACTGAAGCTTTCTTT.

The chain uses TRBV9 and TRBJ2-2; D remains ambiguous. Germline-derived CDR1 and CDR2 are SGDLS and YYNGEE. The CDR3 has 13 residues. V was trimmed by 3 bases and J by 7 bases, leaving 10 bases between them. The CDR3 coding sequence is TGTGCCAGCAGCGCCTCGCTAGACGGGGAGCTGTTTTTT. Protein: CASSASLDGELFF.

The CDR3 reads CASSRRQGGGQETQYF. The CDR3 DNA follows: TGCGCCAGCAGCCGACGACAGGGAGGTGGACAAGAGACCCAGTACTTC. The V call is TRBV5-1, the J call TRBJ2-5, with D maybe TRBD1 (7 bases). CDR1 is SGHRS, CDR2 YFSETQ, per germline. V was clipped by 4 bases and J by 2 bases, with 18 bases between them. There are 16 residues in the CDR3.

The chain has TRBV20-1 and TRBJ1-1; D gene ambiguous. V was shortened by 0 bases and J by 0 bases, with 11 bases between the two germline ends. Germline CDR1 is DFQATT and CDR2 is SNEGSKA (reference sequence). The CDR3 runs to 15 residues. In DNA, the CDR3 is TGCAGTGCTAGAGATTCCTCGCAGCTGAACACTGAAGCTTTCTTT. This gives the protein CSARDSSQLNTEAFF.

The chain employs TRBV10-3 and TRBJ2-1; D is possibly TRBD2 (6 bases). The CDR3 runs 18 residues. V was pared by 0 bases and J by 6 bases, with 21 bases between. Germline V lookup: CDR1 ENHRY, CDR2 SYGVKD. Here the CDR3 DNA reads TGTGCCATCAGTGAGTCCACGGGGACTGGCGGAGCCGGCAATGAGCAGTTCTTC. Translation: CAISESTGTGGAGNEQFF.

The rearrangement joins TRBV27 to TRBJ2-1; TRBD1 might be the D (5 bases). V was clipped by 4 bases and J by 5 bases, with 9 bases between them. The CDR3 runs to 13 residues. Germline V gives CDR1 MNHEY, CDR2 SMNVEV (reference sequence). Written as DNA, the CDR3 is TGTGCCAGCAGTTCGACAGTAGACAATGAGCAGTTCTTC. It is translated as CASSSTVDNEQFF.

About this clonotype itself: This may be a read error: a much more frequent sequence differs by one nucleotide. J is TRBJ2-5 and V is TRBV15; possibly TRBD1 or TRBD2 for D (5 bases each). The CDR3 contains 16 residues. Per the germline V gene, CDR1 is LNHNV and CDR2 is YYDKDF (reference sequence). Here the CDR3 reads CAASRGGTDVQETQYF. CDR3 coding DNA: TGTGCCGCCAGCAGAGGTGGGACGGATGTCCAAGAGACCCAGTACTTC.

The chain has TRBV12-3 or TRBV12-4 and TRBJ2-1; 10 nucleotides agree with TRBD1. The CDR3 has 15 residues. V lost 2 bases to trimming and J lost 6 bases; unmatched junction nucleotides: 4. CDR3 in amino acids: CASSLCGTGVNEQFF. The CDR3 DNA follows: TGTGCCAGCAGTTTATGCGGGACAGGGGTCAATGAGCAGTTCTTC.

This clonotype was counted at least ten times. The chain uses TRBV28 and TRBJ2-7, with 7 nucleotides matching TRBD2. V trimming: 6 bases; J trimming: 0 bases; junction bases outside the gene matches: 5. Germline CDR1 MDHEN, CDR2 SYDVKM. This CDR3 region has 14 residues. This CDR3 is CASRAGPGSYEQYF. The CDR3 DNA reads TGTGCCAGCAGAGCGGGACCAGGCTCCTACGAGCAGTACTTC.

This clonotype was counted only a few times. This chain links TRBV7-8 with TRBJ2-3; D remains ambiguous. The V gene's germline CDR1 is SGHVS and CDR2 FQNEAQ. V was shortened by 2 bases and J by 1 base, with 13 bases between the two germline ends. The CDR3 is made up of 16 amino acids. The CDR3 DNA sequence: TGTGCCAGCAGCTTATCCCTGGCAGAACGCACAGATACGCAGTATTTT. It encodes CASSLSLAERTDTQYF.

About this clonotype itself: This may stem from a read error, because a much larger clone lies one nucleotide away. This chain connects TRBV11-2 to TRBJ2-1; TRBD2 matches at 9 bases. The J call may be mistaken, given a closer DNA end match to TRBJ2-7. Germline CDR1 reads SGHAT; CDR2 reads FQNNGV. The CDR3 runs 15 residues. The CDR3 DNA reads as TGTGCCAGCAGCTTGGGTAGCGGGGGCGGCTACGAGCAGTACTTC. Translated: CASSLGSGGGYEQYF.

This sequence joins TRBV6-4 and TRBJ1-5, with TRBD1 matching over 8 bases. Germline lookup yields CDR1 MRHNA and CDR2 SNTAGT. The CDR3 is made up of 16 amino acids. With V trimmed by 2 bases and J by 4 bases, 7 bases remained unmatched. The CDR3 nucleotides read TGTGCCAGCAGTGACGAAAAAGGACAGGGAAATCAGCCCCAGCATTTT. It translates to CASSDEKGQGNQPQHF.

V gene TRBV2 combines with J gene TRBJ1-2; D is ambiguous. Trimming pared 7 bases from V and 2 bases from J, leaving 11 bases between. The CDR3 length is 13 residues. CDR1 is SNHLY and CDR2 is FYNNEI in the germline V gene. The CDR3 DNA reads TGTGCCAGCATTTTGCTATGGAACTATGGCTACACCTTC. This translates into CASILLWNYGYTF.